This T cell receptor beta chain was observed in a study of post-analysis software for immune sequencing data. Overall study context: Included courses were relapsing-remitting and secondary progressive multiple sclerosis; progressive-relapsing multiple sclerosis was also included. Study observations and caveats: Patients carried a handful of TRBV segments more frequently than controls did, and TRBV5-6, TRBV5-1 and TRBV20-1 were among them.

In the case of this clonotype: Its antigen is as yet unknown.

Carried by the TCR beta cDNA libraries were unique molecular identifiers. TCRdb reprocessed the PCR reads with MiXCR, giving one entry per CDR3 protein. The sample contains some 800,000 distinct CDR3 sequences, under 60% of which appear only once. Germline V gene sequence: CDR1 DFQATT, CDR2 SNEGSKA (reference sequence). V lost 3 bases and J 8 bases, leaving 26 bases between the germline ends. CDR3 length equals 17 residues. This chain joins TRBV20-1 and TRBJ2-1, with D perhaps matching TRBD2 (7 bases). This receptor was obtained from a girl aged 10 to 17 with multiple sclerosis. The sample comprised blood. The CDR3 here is CSASSRRGTPGGHEQFF. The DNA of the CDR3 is TGCAGTGCTAGCTCCAGGCGCGGGACCCCCGGGGGGCATGAGCAGTTCTTC.